A single T cell receptor beta chain is shown here with its context. Its antigen is not known. This specimen belongs to a study of cytomegalovirus exposure and HLA in healthy donors. Whole-study results and caveats: What was likely a sequencing artifact was a cluster of highly shared sequence variants.

PCR was performed using 60 Vbeta and 13 Jbeta primers. Using immunoSEQ multiplex PCR, the repertoire was profiled, and TCRdb retains in-frame clones only, with some absent. The sample holds under 200,000 clones, about 82% seen once. Trimming took off 6 bases at V and 5 bases at J, with 16 bases between the two ends. The CDR3 is made up of 15 amino acids. In germline, CDR1 is MNHNS, CDR2 SASEGT. Sequenced material: PBMCs. The chain links TRBV6-1 to TRBJ1-4; possible D gene TRBD1, 6 bases. The receptor's source is a woman between 50 and 59 years old in good health and CMV-seropositive. This CDR3 reads CASSLSGVLNEKLFF. The CDR3 DNA is TGTGCCAGCAGCCTATCAGGGGTTTTAAATGAAAAACTGTTTTTT.